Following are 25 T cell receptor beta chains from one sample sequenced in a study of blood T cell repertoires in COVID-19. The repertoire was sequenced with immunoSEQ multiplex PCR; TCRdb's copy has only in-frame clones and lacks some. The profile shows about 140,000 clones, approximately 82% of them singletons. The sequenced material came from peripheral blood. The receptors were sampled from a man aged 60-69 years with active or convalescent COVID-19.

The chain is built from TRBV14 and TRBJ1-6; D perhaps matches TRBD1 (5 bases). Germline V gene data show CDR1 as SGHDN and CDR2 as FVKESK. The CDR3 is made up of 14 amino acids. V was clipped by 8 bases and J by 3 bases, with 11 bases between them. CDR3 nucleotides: TGTGCCAGCTCCCGGGACTACTATAATTCACCCCTCCACTTT. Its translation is CASSRDYYNSPLHF.

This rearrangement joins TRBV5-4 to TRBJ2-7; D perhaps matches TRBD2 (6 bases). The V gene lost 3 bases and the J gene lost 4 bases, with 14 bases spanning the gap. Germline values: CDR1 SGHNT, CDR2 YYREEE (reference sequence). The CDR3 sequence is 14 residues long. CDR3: CASSSGLNTYEQYF. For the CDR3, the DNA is TGTGCCAGCAGCTCGGGACTGAATACTTACGAGCAGTACTTC.

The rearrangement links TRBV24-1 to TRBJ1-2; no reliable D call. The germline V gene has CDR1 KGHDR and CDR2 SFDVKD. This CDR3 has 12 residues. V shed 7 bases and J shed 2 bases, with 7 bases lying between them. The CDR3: CATSQANYGYTF. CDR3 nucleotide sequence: TGTGCCACCAGCCAGGCAAACTATGGCTACACCTTC.

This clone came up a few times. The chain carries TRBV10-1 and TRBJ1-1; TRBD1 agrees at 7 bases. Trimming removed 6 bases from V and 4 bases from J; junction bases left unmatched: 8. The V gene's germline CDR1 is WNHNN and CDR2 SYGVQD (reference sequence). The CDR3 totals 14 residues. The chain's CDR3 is CASSKETGRTEAFF. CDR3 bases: TGCGCCAGCAGCAAGGAGACAGGGCGCACTGAAGCTTTCTTT.

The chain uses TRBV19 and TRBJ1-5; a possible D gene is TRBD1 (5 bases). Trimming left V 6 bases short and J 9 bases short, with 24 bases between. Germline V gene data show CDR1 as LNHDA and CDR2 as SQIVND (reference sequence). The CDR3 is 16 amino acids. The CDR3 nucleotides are TGTGCCAGTAGAGTCAGCGAGCCACAGGCGCTTGCGCCCCAGCATTTT. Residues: CASRVSEPQALAPQHF.

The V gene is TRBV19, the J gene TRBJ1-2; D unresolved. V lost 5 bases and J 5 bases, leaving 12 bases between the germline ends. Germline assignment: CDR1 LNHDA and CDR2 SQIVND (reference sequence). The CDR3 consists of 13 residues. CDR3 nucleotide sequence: TGTGCCAGTAGTCAGGAACCCGGATATGGCTACACCTTC. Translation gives CASSQEPGYGYTF.

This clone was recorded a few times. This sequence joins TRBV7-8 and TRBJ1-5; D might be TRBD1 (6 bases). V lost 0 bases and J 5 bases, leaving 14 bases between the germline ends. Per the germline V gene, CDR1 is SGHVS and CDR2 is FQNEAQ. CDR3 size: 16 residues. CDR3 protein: CASSLARQGYDQPQHF. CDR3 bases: TGTGCCAGCAGCTTAGCGCGTCAGGGGTACGATCAGCCCCAGCATTTT.

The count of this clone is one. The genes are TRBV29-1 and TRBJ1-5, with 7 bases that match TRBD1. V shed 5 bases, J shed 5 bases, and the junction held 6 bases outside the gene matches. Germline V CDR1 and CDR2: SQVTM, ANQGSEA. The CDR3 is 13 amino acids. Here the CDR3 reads CSVSGQDDQPQHF. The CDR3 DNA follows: TGCAGCGTTTCAGGACAGGACGATCAGCCCCAGCATTTT.

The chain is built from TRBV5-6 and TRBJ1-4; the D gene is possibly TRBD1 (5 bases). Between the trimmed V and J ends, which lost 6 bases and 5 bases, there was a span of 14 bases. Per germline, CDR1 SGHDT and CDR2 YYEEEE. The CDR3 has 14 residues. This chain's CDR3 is CASTRGGVNEKLFF. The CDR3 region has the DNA TGTGCCAGCACCCGGGGAGGGGTGAATGAAAAACTGTTTTTT.

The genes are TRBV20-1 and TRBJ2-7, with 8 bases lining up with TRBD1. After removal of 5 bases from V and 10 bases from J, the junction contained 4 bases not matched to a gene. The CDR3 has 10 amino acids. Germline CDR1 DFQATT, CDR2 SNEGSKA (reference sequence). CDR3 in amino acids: CSAPGGAQYF. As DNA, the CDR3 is TGCAGTGCTCCAGGGGGCGCCCAGTACTTC.

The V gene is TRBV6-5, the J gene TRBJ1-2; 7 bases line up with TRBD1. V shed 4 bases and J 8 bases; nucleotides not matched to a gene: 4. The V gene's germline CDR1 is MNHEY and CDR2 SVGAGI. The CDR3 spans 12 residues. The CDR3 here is CASSSYRGGYTF. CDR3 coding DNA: TGTGCCAGCAGTTCATACAGGGGCGGCTACACCTTC.

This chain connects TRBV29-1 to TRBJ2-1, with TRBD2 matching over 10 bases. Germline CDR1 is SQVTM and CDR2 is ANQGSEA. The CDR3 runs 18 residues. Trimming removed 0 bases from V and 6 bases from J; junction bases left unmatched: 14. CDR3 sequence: CSVEDTLAGDDPINEQFF. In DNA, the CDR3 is TGCAGCGTTGAAGACACGCTAGCGGGAGATGACCCTATCAATGAGCAGTTCTTC.

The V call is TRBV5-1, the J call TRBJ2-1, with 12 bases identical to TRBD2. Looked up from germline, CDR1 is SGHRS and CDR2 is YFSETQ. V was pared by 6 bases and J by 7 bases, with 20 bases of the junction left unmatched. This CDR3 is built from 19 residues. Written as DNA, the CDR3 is TGCGCCAGCACCCCGGAAACTAGCGGGAGGTTCGGTACATGGAATGAGCAGTTCTTC. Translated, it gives CASTPETSGRFGTWNEQFF.

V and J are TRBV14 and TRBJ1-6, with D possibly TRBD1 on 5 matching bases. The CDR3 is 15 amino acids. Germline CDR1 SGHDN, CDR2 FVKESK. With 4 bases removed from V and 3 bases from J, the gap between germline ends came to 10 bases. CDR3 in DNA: TGTGCCAGCAGCCCACCCGGGGGCTATAATTCACCCCTCCACTTT. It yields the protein CASSPPGGYNSPLHF.

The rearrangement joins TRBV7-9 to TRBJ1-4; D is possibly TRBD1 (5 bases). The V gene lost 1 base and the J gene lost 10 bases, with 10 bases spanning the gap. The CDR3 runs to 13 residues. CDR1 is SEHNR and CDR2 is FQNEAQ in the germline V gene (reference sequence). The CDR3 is CASSLETVAKLFF. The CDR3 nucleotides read TGTGCCAGCAGCTTAGAGACAGTTGCAAAACTGTTTTTT.

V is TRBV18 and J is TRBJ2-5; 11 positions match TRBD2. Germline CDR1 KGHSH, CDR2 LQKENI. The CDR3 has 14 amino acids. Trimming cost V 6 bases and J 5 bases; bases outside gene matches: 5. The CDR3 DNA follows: TGTGCCAGCTCCCGACTAGCGGGAAAGGAGACCCAGTACTTC. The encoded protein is CASSRLAGKETQYF.

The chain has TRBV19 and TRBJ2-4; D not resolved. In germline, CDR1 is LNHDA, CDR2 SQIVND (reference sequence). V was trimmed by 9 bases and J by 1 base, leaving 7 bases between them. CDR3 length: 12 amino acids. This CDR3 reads CASRSAKNIQYF. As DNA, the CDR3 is TGTGCCAGCAGGTCGGCCAAAAACATTCAGTACTTC.

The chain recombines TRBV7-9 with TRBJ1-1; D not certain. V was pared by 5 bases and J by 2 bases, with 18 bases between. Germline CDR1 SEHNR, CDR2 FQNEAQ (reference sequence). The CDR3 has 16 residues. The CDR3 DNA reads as TGTGCCAGCAGCCCACGGAACGCTGACACAAACACTGAAGCTTTCTTT. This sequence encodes CASSPRNADTNTEAFF.

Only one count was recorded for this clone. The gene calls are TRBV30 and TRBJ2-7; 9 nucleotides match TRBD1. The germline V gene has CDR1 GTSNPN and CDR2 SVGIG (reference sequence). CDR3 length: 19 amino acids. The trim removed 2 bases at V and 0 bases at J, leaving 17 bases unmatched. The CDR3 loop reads CAWSPWGSRTGAISYEQYF. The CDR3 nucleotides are TGTGCCTGGAGTCCGTGGGGTTCTCGGACAGGGGCCATCTCCTACGAGCAGTACTTC.

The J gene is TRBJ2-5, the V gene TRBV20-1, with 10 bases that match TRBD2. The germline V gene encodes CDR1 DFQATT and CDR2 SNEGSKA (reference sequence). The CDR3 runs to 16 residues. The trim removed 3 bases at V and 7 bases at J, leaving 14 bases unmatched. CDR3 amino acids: CSASDGSAEREGTQYF. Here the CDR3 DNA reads TGCAGTGCTAGTGACGGTTCGGCGGAGCGGGAGGGGACCCAGTACTTC.

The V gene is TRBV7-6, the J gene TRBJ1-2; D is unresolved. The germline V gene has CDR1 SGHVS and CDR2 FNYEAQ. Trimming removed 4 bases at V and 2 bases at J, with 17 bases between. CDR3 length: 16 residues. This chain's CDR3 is CASSSIASRENYGYTF. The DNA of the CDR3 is TGTGCCAGCAGCTCAATCGCTAGCCGCGAAAACTATGGCTACACCTTC.

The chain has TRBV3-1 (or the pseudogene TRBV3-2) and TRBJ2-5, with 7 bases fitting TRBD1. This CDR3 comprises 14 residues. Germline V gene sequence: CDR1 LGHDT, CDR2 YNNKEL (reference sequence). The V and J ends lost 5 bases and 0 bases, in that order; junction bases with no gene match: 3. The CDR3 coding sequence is TGTGCCAGCAGCACAACAGGGGACCAAGAGACCCAGTACTTC. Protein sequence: CASSTTGDQETQYF.

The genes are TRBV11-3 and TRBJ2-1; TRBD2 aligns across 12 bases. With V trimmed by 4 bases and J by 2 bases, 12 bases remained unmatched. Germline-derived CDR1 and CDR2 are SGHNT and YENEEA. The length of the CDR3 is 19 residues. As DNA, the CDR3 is TGTGCCAGCAGCTCGCTAGCGGGAGGGCCCTCTGGCCCCTACAATGAGCAGTTCTTC. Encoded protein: CASSSLAGGPSGPYNEQFF.

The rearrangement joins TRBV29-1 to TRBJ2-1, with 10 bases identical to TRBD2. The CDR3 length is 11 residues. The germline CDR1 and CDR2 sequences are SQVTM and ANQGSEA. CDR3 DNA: TGCGGACTAGCGGAGTACAATGAGCAGTTCTTC. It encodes CGLAEYNEQFF.

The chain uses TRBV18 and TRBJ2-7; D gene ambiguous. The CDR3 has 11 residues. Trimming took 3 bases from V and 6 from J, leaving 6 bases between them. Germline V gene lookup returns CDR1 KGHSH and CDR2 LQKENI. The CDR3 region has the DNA TGTGCCAGCTCACCCCAGGCCGAGCAGTACTTC. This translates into CASSPQAEQYF.